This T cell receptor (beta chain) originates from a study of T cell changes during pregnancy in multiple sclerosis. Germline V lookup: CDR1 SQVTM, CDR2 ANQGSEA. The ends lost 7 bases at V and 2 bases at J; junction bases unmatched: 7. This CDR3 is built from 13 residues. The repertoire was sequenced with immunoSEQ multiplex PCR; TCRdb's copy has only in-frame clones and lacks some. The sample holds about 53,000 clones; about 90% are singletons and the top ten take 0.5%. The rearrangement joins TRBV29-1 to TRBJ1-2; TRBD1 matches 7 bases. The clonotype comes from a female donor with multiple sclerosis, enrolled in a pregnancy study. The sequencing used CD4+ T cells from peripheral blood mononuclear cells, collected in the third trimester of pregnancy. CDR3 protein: CSDRQGRNYGYTF. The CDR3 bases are TGCAGCGATCGACAGGGACGGAACTATGGCTACACCTTC.